The present entry profiles one T cell receptor (beta chain) with its context. The data were obtained in a study of shared clonotypes between healthy human individuals. This CDR3 comprises 17 residues. Between the trimmed V and J ends, which lost 1 base and 5 bases, there was a span of 19 bases. Germline lookup yields CDR1 LNHDA and CDR2 SQIVND (reference sequence). Repertoires were generated with immunoSEQ multiplex PCR, while TCRdb's copy carries only in-frame clones and drops some. The sample yields some 1,400,000 clones, more than 95% seen once. It was into CD45RA+ naive and CD45RA-negative memory subsets that the CD4+ cells were split.

The V and J genes are TRBV19 and TRBJ2-3, with D possibly matching TRBD2 (7 bases). Sequencing was carried out using naive CD4+ T cells sorted from blood. Documented subset: CD45RA+ positively selected. The TCR was taken from a man aged 25-40 years in good health. The CDR3 nucleotides are TGTGCCAGTAGTATAGGTTTAGGGGGAGGGGCAGGAGATACGCAGTATTTT. Protein: CASSIGLGGGAGDTQYF. Based on the CDR3 plus reference TRBV19 and TRBJ2-3, the full variable domain is DGGITQSPKYLFRKEGQNVTLSCEQNLNHDAMYWYRQDPGQGLRLIYYSQIVNDFQKGDIAEGYSVSREKKESFPLTVTSAQKNPTAFYLCASSIGLGGGAGDTQYFGPGTRLTVL.